This entry lists 19 T cell receptor beta chains sequenced from one sample in a study of metastatic and nonmetastatic thyroid tumors. Using MiXCR, TCRdb re-called clones from the PCR reads. In the table there are 30,000 to 40,000 clones, 25% to 30% of which are singletons. All patients were untreated before thyroid surgery. Material for sequencing was blood. The source of these receptors is a female donor with papillary thyroid cancer or a benign thyroid nodule (not recorded which). Some clones in this sample may be carry-over from other donors' samples.

This clone appeared many times. V is TRBV7-9 and J is TRBJ1-6; D gene ambiguous. Per germline, CDR1 SEHNR and CDR2 FQNEAQ (reference sequence). V was pared by 1 base and J by 5 bases, with 6 bases between. This CDR3 has 14 amino acids. The CDR3 DNA is TGTGCCAGCAGCTTAGGGGGAAATAATTCACCCCTCCACTTT. It specifies CASSLGGNNSPLHF. Combining the CDR3 with reference TRBV7-9 and TRBJ1-6 gives the whole variable domain DTGVSQNPRHKITKRGQNVTFRCDPISEHNRLYWYRQTLGQGPEFLTYFQNEAQLEKSRLLSDRFSAERPKGSFSTLEIQRTEQGDSAMYLCASSLGGNNSPLHFGNGTRLTVT.

This clone was seen many times. The chain has TRBV6-1 and TRBJ1-5; tentatively, D is TRBD1 (5 bases). This CDR3 is built from 12 residues. Germline lookup yields CDR1 MNHNS and CDR2 SASEGT. Trimming left V 5 bases short and J 10 bases short, with 12 bases between. CDR3 sequence reads: CASSPQRGPQHF. CDR3 DNA sequence: TGTGCCAGCAGTCCGCAGCGGGGCCCCCAGCATTTT.

Within the sample, this clone is medium-sized (0.01 to 0.1%). This chain uses TRBV28 with TRBJ2-7, with 9 bases identical to TRBD2. Germline V gene sequence: CDR1 MDHEN, CDR2 SYDVKM. CDR3 length: 13 residues. The trim removed 5 bases at V and 5 bases at J, leaving 4 bases unmatched. CDR3 loop: CASSRGGGDEQYF. The CDR3 DNA reads as TGTGCCAGCAGTCGCGGGGGGGGCGACGAGCAGTACTTC.

This clone was found a few times. Different DNA sequences within this sample yield the same CDR3. The chain is built from TRBV6-1 and TRBJ2-1, with 7 positions matching TRBD2. The length of the CDR3 is 16 residues. Germline V gene lookup returns CDR1 MNHNS and CDR2 SASEGT. Trimming removed 4 bases from V and 7 bases from J; junction bases left unmatched: 13. As DNA, the CDR3 is TGTGCCAGCAGTGGGGGGGGTCTAGCACGCGTAAATGAGCAGTTCTTC. Translating gives CASSGGGLARVNEQFF.

The chain employs TRBV27 and TRBJ2-2, with D perhaps given as TRBD1 or TRBD2 (5 bases each). Trimming took 5 bases from V and 5 from J, leaving 24 bases between them. This CDR3 comprises 18 residues. CDR1 and CDR2 from the germline V gene are MNHEY and SMNVEV (reference sequence). CDR3 bases: TGTGCCAGCAGTACACGGGACCTCGTTATGCCTCGGACCGGGGAGCTGTTTTTT. As protein: CASSTRDLVMPRTGELFF.

There are many counts of this clone. CDR3 loop: CASSRLGGMDYGYTF. Here the CDR3 DNA reads TGTGCCAGCAGCCGTCTTGGAGGGATGGACTATGGCTACACCTTC. This chain joins TRBV7-2 and TRBJ1-2; D remains ambiguous. Germline-derived CDR1 and CDR2 are SGHTA and FQGNSA. The CDR3 spans 15 residues. Between the trimmed V and J ends, which lost 5 bases and 3 bases, there was a span of 16 bases.

By sample share, this clone is medium-sized. The chain uses TRBV6-1 and TRBJ2-7; TRBD2 is a possible D gene (5 bases). Germline loops: CDR1 MNHNS, CDR2 SASEGT. V shed 7 bases and J shed 6 bases, with 13 bases lying between them. The CDR3 is 12 residues long. The CDR3 protein is CASIGLAGEQYF. Here the CDR3 DNA reads TGTGCCAGCATCGGCCTAGCAGGCGAGCAGTACTTC.

The chain recombines TRBV20-1 with TRBJ2-1; 10 bases map to TRBD2. The V segment lost 6 bases and the J segment 4 bases; nucleotides outside the gene matches: 15. The V gene's germline CDR1 is DFQATT and CDR2 SNEGSKA (reference sequence). This CDR3 is built from 17 residues. The CDR3 sequence is CSARLYPTSGLYNEQFF. CDR3 nucleotides: TGCAGTGCCAGACTCTACCCGACTAGCGGGTTGTACAATGAGCAGTTCTTC.

The genes are TRBV5-1 and TRBJ1-6; D is ambiguous. CDR1 is SGHRS, CDR2 YFSETQ, per germline. Between the trimmed V and J ends, which lost 2 bases and 10 bases, there was a span of 19 bases. The CDR3 runs 16 residues. CDR3 loop: CASSFPDAAGRSPLHF. The CDR3, as DNA: TGCGCCAGCAGCTTCCCGGACGCCGCGGGTCGATCACCCCTCCACTTT.

This clone was picked up many times. V and J are TRBV10-3 and TRBJ2-5; D remains unclear. The V gene lost 4 bases and the J gene lost 4 bases, with 4 bases spanning the gap. The CDR3 runs 11 residues. In germline, CDR1 is ENHRY, CDR2 SYGVKD. For the CDR3, the DNA is TGTGCCATCAGTGTGGGAGAGACCCAGTACTTC. It encodes CAISVGETQYF.

CDR3: CSARGIGAGDGYTF. The DNA of the CDR3 is TGCAGTGCTAGAGGCATAGGGGCAGGGGATGGCTACACCTTC. The V call is TRBV20-1, the J call TRBJ1-2; tentatively, D is TRBD1 (6 bases). The V end lost 1 base, the J end lost 6 bases, and 15 bases lay between the germline ends. Germline CDR1 is DFQATT and CDR2 is SNEGSKA (reference sequence). The CDR3 is 14 amino acids.

V is TRBV14 and J is TRBJ2-7, with D possibly matching TRBD2 (5 bases). The CDR3 extends over 16 amino acids. Germline-derived CDR1 and CDR2 are SGHDN and FVKESK. The V gene lost 3 bases and the J gene lost 3 bases, with 18 bases spanning the gap. The CDR3 is CASSHLPGKSHYEQYF. CDR3 bases: TGTGCCAGCAGCCATCTACCGGGAAAGAGTCACTACGAGCAGTACTTC.

The chain couples TRBV6-9 to TRBJ2-7; a possible D gene is TRBD2 (6 bases). Germline V gene lookup returns CDR1 MNHGY and CDR2 SVAAGI. CDR3 length: 14 residues. Between the trimmed V and J ends, which lost 1 base and 3 bases, there was a span of 10 bases. CDR3 region: CASSYWGLNYEQYF. The CDR3 DNA reads TGTGCCAGCAGTTATTGGGGACTTAACTACGAGCAGTACTTC.

The gene calls are TRBV19 and TRBJ1-1, with a weak D call TRBD1 (5 bases). This CDR3 region has 13 residues. The V end was cut by 6 bases, the J end by 4 bases, with 12 bases between. The germline CDR1 and CDR2 sequences are LNHDA and SQIVND (reference sequence). CDR3 coding DNA: TGTGCCAGTAGGGGGGGAGGCGTCACTGAAGCTTTCTTT. Encoded protein: CASRGGGVTEAFF.

The rearrangement uses TRBV19 and TRBJ2-7; TRBD2 is a possible D gene (5 bases). V shed 6 bases and J shed 1 base, with 13 bases lying between them. This CDR3 spans 14 amino acids. Germline V gene lookup returns CDR1 LNHDA and CDR2 SQIVND (reference sequence). This CDR3 is CASSVGWESYEQYF. The CDR3 nucleotides read TGTGCCAGTAGCGTCGGGTGGGAGTCCTACGAGCAGTACTTC.

This clone was counted many times. The chain couples TRBV7-2 to TRBJ1-1; 7 bases fit TRBD1. V shed 1 base, J shed 1 base, and the junction held 9 bases outside the gene matches. Germline CDR1 and CDR2: SGHTA and FQGNSA. The CDR3 spans 17 residues. Here the CDR3 DNA reads TGTGCCAGCAGCTTAGGCGCCGGCAGGGGGAAGAACACTGAAGCTTTCTTT. This gives the protein CASSLGAGRGKNTEAFF.

This clone was found many times. The gene calls are TRBV5-5 and TRBJ1-2; D remains ambiguous. V was pared by 1 base and J by 8 bases, with 12 bases between. The CDR3 covers 13 residues. Germline CDR1 is SGHKS and CDR2 is YYEKEE (reference sequence). This CDR3 is CASSLPVSFGYTF. CDR3 nucleotides: TGTGCCAGCAGCTTGCCTGTGAGTTTCGGCTACACCTTC.

This clone has a count of ten or more. This rearrangement joins TRBV6-4 to TRBJ2-5; 8 bases match TRBD2. Trimming at V came to 3 bases and at J to 2 bases, leaving 5 bases not matched to a gene. CDR1 MRHNA and CDR2 SNTAGT come from the germline V gene. This CDR3 spans 15 amino acids. The CDR3 region has the DNA TGTGCCAGCAGTGAGGAGGCGGGGGGACAAGAGACCCAGTACTTC. It translates to CASSEEAGGQETQYF.

This clone came up a few times. The J gene is TRBJ1-2, the V gene TRBV6-1, with D possibly TRBD1 on 6 matching bases. The CDR3 has 12 amino acids. The V and J ends lost 7 bases and 6 bases respectively, with 12 bases between them. The germline V gene has CDR1 MNHNS and CDR2 SASEGT. The CDR3 loop reads CASTRGSDGYTF. The CDR3 DNA follows: TGTGCCAGCACCAGGGGCTCGGATGGCTACACCTTC.